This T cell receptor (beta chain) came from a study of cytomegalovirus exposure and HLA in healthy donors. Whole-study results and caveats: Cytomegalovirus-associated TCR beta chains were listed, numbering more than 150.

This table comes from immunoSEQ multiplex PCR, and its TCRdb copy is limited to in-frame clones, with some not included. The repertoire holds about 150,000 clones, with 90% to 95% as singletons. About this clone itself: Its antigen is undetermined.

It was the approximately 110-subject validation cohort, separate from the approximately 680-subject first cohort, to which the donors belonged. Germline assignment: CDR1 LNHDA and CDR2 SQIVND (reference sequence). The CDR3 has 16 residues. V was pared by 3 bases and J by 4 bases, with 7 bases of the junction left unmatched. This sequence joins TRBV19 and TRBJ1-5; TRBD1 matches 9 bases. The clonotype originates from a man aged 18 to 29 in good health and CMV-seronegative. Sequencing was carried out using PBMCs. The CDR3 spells CASSILGTGFNQPQHF. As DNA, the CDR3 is TGTGCCAGTAGTATCCTAGGGACAGGGTTTAATCAGCCCCAGCATTTT.